This T cell receptor (beta chain) was captured in a study of T cell repertoires in cytomegalovirus infection (dated by TCRdb to 2018 to 2020). Context from the whole study: Recently identified HLA-C-restricted CMV epitopes, whose presentation resists viral immunomodulation, were targeted by peptide stimulations together with well-studied HLA-B-restricted epitopes. Donor HLA type was relevant to the analysis, as public TCR beta signatures indicated carriage of CMV infection together with the matching HLA type. Study-wide conclusions, independent of this receptor: In both this cohort and an independent roughly 330-donor cohort, the cumulative frequency of public TCR beta family members distinguished carriers of CMV infection plus the relevant HLA type. The ex vivo response was dominated by HLA-C-restricted CMV-specific TCR beta clonotypes, which also provided the single most frequent clonotype in two of eight donors.

The instrument given in TCRdb is Illumina HiSeq 1500. TCRdb trimmed public reads at Q25 via fastp, called clones via MiXCR and kept in-frame beta chains. Entries are consolidated by CDR3 protein sequence, retaining the most common genes and DNA. Within this sample are approximately 110,000 distinct CDR3 sequences, with about 30% of them counted one time only. Together, the top ten hold around two fifths of the sample. Per the germline V gene, KGHSH is the CDR1 and LQKENI is the CDR2. Trimming costs V 0 bases and J 0 bases, and their ends lie 8 bases apart. The CDR3, cysteine through phenylalanine, is 15 amino acids long. Only CDR3 DNA is held: 45 bases, read in frame from base 1. This clonotype was recorded a few times. Its antigen specificity is not known. No base quality values were provided; no much bigger clone lies one nucleotide off. The treatment or condition label here, explained by the study, means: in vitro stimulation with specific CMV peptide epitopes to enrich CMV-specific T cells.

The sequence was collected from a human donor in good health (CMV status not recorded). Some clones in this sample may be carry-over from other donors' samples. Sequencing used CD8+ T cells from cultured PBMCs, obtained from culture after CMV antigen stimulation. The V gene is TRBV18 and the J gene is TRBJ1-1; a confident D gene designation cannot be given. The bases are TGTGCCAGCTCACCACCCCCCAAGCTGAACACTGAAGCTTTCTTT. This encodes CASSPPPKLNTEAFF.